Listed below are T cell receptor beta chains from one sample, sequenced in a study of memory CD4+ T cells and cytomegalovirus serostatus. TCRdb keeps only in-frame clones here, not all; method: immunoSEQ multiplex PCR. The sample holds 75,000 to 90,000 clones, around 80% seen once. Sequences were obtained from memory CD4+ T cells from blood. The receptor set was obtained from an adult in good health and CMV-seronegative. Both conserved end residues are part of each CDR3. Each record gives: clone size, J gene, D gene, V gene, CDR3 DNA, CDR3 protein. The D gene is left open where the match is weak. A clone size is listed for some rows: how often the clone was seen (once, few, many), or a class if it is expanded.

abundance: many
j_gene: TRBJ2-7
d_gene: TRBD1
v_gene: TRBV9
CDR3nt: TGTGCCAGCAGCGGAGGGGACAGGGGAAACTACGAGCAGTACTTC
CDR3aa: CASSGGDRGNYEQYF

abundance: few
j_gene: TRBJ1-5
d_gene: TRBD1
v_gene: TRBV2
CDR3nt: TGTGCCAGCAGTGCGACAGGGGGACGTCAGCCCCAGCATTTT
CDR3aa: CASSATGGRQPQHF

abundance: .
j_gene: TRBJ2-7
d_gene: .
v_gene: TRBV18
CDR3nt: TGTGCCAGCTCACCAAGGGAGTCAGAGCAGTACTTC
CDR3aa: CASSPRESEQYF

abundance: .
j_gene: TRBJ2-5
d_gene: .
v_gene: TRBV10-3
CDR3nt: TGTGCCATCAGTACTGGGGGCATTGGCCAGTACTTC
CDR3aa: CAISTGGIGQYF

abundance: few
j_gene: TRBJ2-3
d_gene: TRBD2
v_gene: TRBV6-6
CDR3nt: TGTGCCAGCAGTTCACTAGCGGGGGTGGGGGATACGCAGTATTTT
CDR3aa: CASSSLAGVGDTQYF

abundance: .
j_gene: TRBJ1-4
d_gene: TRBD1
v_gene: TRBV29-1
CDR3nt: TGCAGCGCCATGGACAGGGGGCGCGGGTCTAATGAAAAACTGTTTTTT
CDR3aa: CSAMDRGRGSNEKLFF

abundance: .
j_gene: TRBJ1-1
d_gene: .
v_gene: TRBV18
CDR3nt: TGTGCCAGCTCACCAGCGATAAGTGAAGCTGAAGCTTTCTTT
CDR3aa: CASSPAISEAEAFF

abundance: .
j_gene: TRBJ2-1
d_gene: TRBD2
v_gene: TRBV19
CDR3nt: TGTGCCAGTAGGACTAGCGGGGGCGGGATGGGTGAGCAGTTCTTC
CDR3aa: CASRTSGGGMGEQFF

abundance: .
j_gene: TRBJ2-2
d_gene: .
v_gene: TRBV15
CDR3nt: TGTGCCACCAGCAGTAGCAGGGCCACCGGAGAGCTGTTTTTT
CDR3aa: CATSSSRATGELFF

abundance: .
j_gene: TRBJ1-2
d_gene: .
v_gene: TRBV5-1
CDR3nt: TGCGCCAGCAGCTTGACAGGTGGAGGCTACACCTTC
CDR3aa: CASSLTGGGYTF

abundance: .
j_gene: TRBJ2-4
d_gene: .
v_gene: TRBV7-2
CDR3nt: TGTGCCAGCAGCCTCCGCCCACCAAACATTCAGTACTTC
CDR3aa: CASSLRPPNIQYF

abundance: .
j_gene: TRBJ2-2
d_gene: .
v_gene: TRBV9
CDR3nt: TGTGCCAGCAGCGGAACTGTGGGCAGGTCGAACACCGGGGAGCTGTTTTTT
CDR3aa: CASSGTVGRSNTGELFF

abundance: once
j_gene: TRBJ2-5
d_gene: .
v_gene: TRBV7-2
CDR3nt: TGTGCCAGCAGCCCTCCGGCGTCAGGTTGGGGAGAGACCCAGTACTTC
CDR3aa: CASSPPASGWGETQYF

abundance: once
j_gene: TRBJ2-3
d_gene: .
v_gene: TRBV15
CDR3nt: TGTGCCACCTCAGGGTGGGGAGATACGCAGTATTTT
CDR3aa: CATSGWGDTQYF

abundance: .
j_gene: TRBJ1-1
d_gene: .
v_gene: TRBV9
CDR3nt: TGTGCCAGCAGCGTACGGCCTGGCCCTGAAGCTTTCTTT
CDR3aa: CASSVRPGPEAFF

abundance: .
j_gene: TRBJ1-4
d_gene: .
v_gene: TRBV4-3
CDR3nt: TGCGCCAGCAGCCAAGATCTTTTTGGTCAAGAAAAACTGTTTTTT
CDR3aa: CASSQDLFGQEKLFF

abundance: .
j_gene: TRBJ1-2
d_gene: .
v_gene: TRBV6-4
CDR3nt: TGTGCCAGCAGTAAGACCCCAAAGGACTATGGCTACACCTTC
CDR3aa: CASSKTPKDYGYTF

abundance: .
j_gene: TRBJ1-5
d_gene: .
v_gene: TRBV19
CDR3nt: TGTGCCAGTAGTATCCTGGCAGCTAATCAGCCCCAGCATTTT
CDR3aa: CASSILAANQPQHF

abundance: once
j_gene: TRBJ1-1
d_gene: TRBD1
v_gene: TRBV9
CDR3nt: TGTGCCAGCAGCGTAGGCAGGGGGAGCGGCGAAGCTTTCTTT
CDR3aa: CASSVGRGSGEAFF

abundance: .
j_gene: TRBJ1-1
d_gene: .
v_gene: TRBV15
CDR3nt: TGTGCCACCAGCATACCACAGGGTACTGAAGCTTTCTTT
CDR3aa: CATSIPQGTEAFF

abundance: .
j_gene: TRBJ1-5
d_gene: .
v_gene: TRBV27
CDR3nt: TGTGCCAGCAGTTCCCGGGGGGGGGATCAGCCCCAGCATTTT
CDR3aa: CASSSRGGDQPQHF

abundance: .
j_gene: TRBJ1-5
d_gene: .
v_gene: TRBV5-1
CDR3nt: TGCGCCAGCAGCTTAGGGGGAAGAAATCAGCCCCAGCATTTT
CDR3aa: CASSLGGRNQPQHF

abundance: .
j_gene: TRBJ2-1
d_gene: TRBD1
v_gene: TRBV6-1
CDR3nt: TGTGCCAGCAGTGGCCGGACAGGGAGCTCCTACAATGAGCAGTTCTTC
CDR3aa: CASSGRTGSSYNEQFF

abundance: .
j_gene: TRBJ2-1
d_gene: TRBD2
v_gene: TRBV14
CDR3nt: TGTGCCAGCAGCGTCACTAGCGGGGAGTACAATGAGCAGTTCTTC
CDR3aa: CASSVTSGEYNEQFF

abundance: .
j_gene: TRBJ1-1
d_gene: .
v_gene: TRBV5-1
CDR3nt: TGCGCCAGCAGCCGGACGGCAGGGAACACTGAAGCTTTCTTT
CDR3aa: CASSRTAGNTEAFF

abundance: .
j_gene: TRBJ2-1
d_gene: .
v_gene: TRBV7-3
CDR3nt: TGTGCCAGCAGCTTAGACTCCGGGGCAGGGTCCTACAATGAGCAGTTCTTC
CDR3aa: CASSLDSGAGSYNEQFF